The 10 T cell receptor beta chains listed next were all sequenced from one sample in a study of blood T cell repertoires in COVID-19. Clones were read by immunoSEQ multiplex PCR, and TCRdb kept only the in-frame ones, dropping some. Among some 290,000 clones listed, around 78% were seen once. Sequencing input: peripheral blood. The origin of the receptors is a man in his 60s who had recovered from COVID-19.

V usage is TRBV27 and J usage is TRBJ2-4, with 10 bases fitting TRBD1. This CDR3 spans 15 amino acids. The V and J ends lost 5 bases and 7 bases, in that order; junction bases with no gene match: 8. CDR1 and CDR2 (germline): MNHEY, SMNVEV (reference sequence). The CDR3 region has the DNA TGTGCCAGCAGTAGACAGGGGGCGTCTGGTAACATTCAGTACTTC. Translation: CASSRQGASGNIQYF.

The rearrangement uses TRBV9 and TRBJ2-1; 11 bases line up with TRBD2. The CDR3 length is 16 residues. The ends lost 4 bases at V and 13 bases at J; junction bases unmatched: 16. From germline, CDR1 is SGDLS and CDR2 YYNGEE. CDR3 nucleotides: TGTGCCAGCAGCCCGAGAGGTACTAGCGGGAGTAACCCCCAGTTCTTC. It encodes CASSPRGTSGSNPQFF. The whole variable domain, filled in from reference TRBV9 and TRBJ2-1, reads DSGVTQTPKHLITATGQRVTLRCSPRSGDLSVYWYQQSLDQGLQFLIQYYNGEERAKGNILERFSAQQFPDLHSELNLSSLELGDSALYFCASSPRGTSGSNPQFFGPGTRLTVL.

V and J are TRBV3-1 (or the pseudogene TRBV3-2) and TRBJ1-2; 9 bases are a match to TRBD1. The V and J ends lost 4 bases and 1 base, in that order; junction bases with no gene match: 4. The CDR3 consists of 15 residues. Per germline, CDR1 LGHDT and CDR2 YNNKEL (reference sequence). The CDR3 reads CASSRGTGINYGYTF. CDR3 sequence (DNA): TGTGCCAGCAGCCGAGGGACAGGGATTAACTATGGCTACACCTTC.

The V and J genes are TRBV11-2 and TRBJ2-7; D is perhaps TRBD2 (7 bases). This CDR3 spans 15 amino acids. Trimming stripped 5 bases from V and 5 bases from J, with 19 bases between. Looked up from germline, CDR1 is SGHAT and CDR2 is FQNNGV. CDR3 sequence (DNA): TGTGCCAGCAGCCCCCAACGGGGGGCGCTTAACGAGCAGTACTTC. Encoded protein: CASSPQRGALNEQYF.

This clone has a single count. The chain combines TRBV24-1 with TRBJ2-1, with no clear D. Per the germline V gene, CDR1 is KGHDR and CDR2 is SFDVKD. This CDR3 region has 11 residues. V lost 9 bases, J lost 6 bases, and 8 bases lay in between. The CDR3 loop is CATQTINEQFF. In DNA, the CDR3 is TGTGCCACCCAAACTATCAATGAGCAGTTCTTC.

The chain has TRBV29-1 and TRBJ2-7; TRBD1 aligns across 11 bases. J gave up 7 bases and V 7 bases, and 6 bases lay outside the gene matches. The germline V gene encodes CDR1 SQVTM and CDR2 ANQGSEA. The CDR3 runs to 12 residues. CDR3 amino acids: CSGGQGAREQYF. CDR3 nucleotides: TGCAGCGGTGGACAGGGGGCGAGGGAGCAGTACTTC.

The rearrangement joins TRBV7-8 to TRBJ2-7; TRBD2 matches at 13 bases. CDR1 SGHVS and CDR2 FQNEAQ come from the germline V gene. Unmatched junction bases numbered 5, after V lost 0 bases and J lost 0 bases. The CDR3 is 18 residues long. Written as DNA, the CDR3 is TGTGCCAGCAGCTTAGCGCGACTAGCGGGAGGCAACTCCTACGAGCAGTACTTC. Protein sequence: CASSLARLAGGNSYEQYF.

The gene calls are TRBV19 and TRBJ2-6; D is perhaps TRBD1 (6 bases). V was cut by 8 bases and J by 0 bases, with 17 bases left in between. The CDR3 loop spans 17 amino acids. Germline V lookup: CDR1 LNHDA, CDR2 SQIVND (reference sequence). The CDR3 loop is CASQARDTYSGANVLTF. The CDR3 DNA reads TGTGCCAGTCAAGCCCGGGACACCTACTCTGGGGCCAACGTCCTGACTTTC.

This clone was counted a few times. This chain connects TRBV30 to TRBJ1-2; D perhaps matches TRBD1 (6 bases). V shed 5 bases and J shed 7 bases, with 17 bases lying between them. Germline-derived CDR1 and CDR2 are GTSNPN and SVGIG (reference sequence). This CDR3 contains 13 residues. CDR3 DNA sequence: TGTGCCTGGGAACACGGTGGGGGCTTTGGCTACACCTTC. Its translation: CAWEHGGGFGYTF.

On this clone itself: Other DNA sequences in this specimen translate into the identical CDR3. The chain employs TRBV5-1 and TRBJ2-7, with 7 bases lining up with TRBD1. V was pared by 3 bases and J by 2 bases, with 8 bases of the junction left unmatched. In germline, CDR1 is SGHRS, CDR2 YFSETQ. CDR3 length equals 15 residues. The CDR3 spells CASSSTSGQPYEQYF. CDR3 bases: TGCGCCAGCAGCTCTACCTCGGGACAGCCCTACGAGCAGTACTTC.